Following are 10 T cell receptor beta chains from one sample sequenced in a study of ipilimumab plus nivolumab after autologous stem cell transplantation. Using immunoSEQ multiplex PCR, the repertoire was profiled, and TCRdb retains in-frame clones only, with some absent. The sample includes 35,000 to 50,000 clones, roughly 90% seen only once; the top ten take approximately 0.83%. The sample in question was PBMCs, obtained in a trial of ipilimumab plus nivolumab as post-transplant consolidation. All receptors come from a male donor with multiple myeloma.

The DNA of the CDR3 is TGTGCCAGCACCGCCGGAGGTACGCAAGAGACCCAGTACTTC. As protein: CASTAGGTQETQYF. The chain has TRBV28 and TRBJ2-5; D is perhaps TRBD2 (5 bases). CDR1 is MDHEN, CDR2 SYDVKM, per germline. The CDR3 contains 14 residues. V was cut by 7 bases and J by 2 bases, with 14 bases left in between.

The J gene is TRBJ2-7, the V gene TRBV6-5, with 7 nucleotides matching TRBD1. CDR1 and CDR2 (germline): MNHEY, SVGAGI. J lost 3 bases, V lost 5 bases, and 7 bases had no gene match. This CDR3 contains 14 residues. The CDR3 region is CASSVGQGVYEQYF. The CDR3 DNA reads as TGTGCCAGCAGTGTCGGGCAGGGGGTCTACGAGCAGTACTTC.

The V call is TRBV7-2, the J call TRBJ2-7, with 12 bases matching TRBD2. Germline-derived CDR1 and CDR2 are SGHTA and FQGNSA. V lost 6 bases to trimming and J lost 2 bases; unmatched junction nucleotides: 5. This CDR3 has 15 residues. The DNA for the CDR3 is TGTGCCAGCAGACCAACTAGCGGGGGGACCTACGAGCAGTACTTC. Amino acid sequence: CASRPTSGGTYEQYF.

This sequence joins TRBV6-5 and TRBJ1-1; D not certain. Trimming pared 2 bases from V and 2 bases from J, leaving 3 bases between. The CDR3 totals 12 residues. CDR1 MNHEY and CDR2 SVGAGI come from the germline V gene. CDR3 in amino acids: CASSYQNTEAFF. The CDR3 DNA reads as TGTGCCAGCAGTTACCAAAACACTGAAGCTTTCTTT.

The CDR3 loop is CASSLIPGGENTIYF. The CDR3 nucleotides read TGCGCCAGCAGCTTGATTCCAGGGGGCGAAAACACCATATATTTT. The genes are TRBV5-1 and TRBJ1-3; 8 positions match TRBD1. This CDR3 comprises 15 residues. V gave up 1 base and J gave up 6 bases; unmatched junction bases: 6. The V gene's germline CDR1 is SGHRS and CDR2 YFSETQ.

The chain couples TRBV6-5 to TRBJ2-5; D is tentatively TRBD1 or TRBD2 (5 bases each). The CDR3 contains 14 residues. V lost 2 bases, J lost 7 bases, and 14 bases lay in between. Germline CDR1 and CDR2: MNHEY and SVGAGI. CDR3 nucleotides: TGTGCCAGCAGTTACCCTGACCATGGGGGGACCCAGTACTTC. Residues: CASSYPDHGGTQYF.

DNA of the CDR3: TGTGCCAGCAGTACCGGGACAGGGGTTAAGCAGTTCTTC. Its translation: CASSTGTGVKQFF. This chain connects TRBV27 to TRBJ2-1, with TRBD1 identical over 10 bases. The CDR3 covers 13 residues. Germline values: CDR1 MNHEY, CDR2 SMNVEV (reference sequence). V dropped 5 bases and J dropped 11; count of bases not matched to a gene: 6.

The chain recombines TRBV7-2 with TRBJ2-7, with TRBD2 matching over 11 bases. This CDR3 comprises 19 residues. The germline CDR1 and CDR2 sequences are SGHTA and FQGNSA. V was clipped by 4 bases and J by 4 bases; unmatched bases: 18. The chain's CDR3 is CASSSFPPYLAGGAYEQYF. The CDR3 coding sequence is TGTGCCAGCAGCTCGTTCCCCCCATATTTAGCGGGGGGGGCTTACGAGCAGTACTTC.

V and J are TRBV5-1 and TRBJ2-5, with 8 bases that match TRBD1. The CDR3 is 14 residues long. Losses at the gene ends were 4 bases for V and 4 bases for J; bases not matched to a gene: 6. Germline CDR1 and CDR2: SGHRS and YFSETQ. The CDR3 region has the DNA TGCGCCAGCAGCCATAGGGACAGGTCAGAGACCCAGTACTTC. Its protein product is CASSHRDRSETQYF.

V usage is TRBV5-4 and J usage is TRBJ2-4; 8 bases map to TRBD1. The trim removed 2 bases at V and 8 bases at J, leaving 9 bases unmatched. This CDR3 comprises 15 residues. CDR1 and CDR2 from the germline V gene are SGHNT and YYREEE (reference sequence). The CDR3 is CASSFEGTGWDIQYF. DNA for the CDR3: TGTGCCAGCAGCTTCGAGGGGACAGGTTGGGACATTCAGTACTTC.